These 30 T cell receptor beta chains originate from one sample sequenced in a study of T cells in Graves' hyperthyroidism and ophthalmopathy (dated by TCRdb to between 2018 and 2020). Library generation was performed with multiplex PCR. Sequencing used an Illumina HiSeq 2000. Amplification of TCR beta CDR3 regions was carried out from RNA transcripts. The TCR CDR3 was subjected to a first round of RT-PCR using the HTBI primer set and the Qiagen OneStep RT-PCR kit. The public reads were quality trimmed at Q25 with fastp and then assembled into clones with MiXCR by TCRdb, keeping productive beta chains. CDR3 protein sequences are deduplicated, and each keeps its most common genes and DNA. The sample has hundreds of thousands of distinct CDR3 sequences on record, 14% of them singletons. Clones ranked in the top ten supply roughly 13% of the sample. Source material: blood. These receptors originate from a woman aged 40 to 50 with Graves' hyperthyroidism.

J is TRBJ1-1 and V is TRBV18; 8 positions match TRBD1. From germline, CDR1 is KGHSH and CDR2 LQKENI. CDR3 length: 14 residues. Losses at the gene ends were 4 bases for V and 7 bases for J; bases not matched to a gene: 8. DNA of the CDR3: TGTGCCAGCTCACTCAAGACAGGGGCCTTTGAAGCTTTCTTT. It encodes CASSLKTGAFEAFF. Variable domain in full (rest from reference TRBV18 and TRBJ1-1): NAGVMQNPRHLVRRRGQEARLRCSPMKGHSHVYWYRQLPEEGLKFMVYLQKENIIDESGMPKERFSAEFPKEGPSILRIQQVVRGDSAAYFCASSLKTGAFEAFFGQGTRLTVV.

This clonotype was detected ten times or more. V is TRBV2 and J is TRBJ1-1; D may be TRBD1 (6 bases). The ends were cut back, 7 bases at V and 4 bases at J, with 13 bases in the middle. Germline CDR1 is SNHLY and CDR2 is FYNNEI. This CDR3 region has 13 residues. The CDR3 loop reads CASNKGGGTEAFF. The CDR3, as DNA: TGTGCCAGCAACAAGGGGGGGGGCACTGAAGCTTTCTTT.

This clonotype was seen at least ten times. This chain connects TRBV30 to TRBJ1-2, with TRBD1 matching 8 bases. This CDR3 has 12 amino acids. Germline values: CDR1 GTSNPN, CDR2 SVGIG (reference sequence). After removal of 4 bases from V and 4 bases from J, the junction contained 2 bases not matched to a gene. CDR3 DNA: TGTGCCTGGAAGGGACAGGCCTATGGCTACACCTTC. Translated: CAWKGQAYGYTF.

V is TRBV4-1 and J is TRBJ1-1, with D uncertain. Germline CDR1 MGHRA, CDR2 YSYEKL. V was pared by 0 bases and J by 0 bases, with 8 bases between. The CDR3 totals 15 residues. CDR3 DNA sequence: TGCGCCAGCAGCCAAGACAGTCTCATGAACACTGAAGCTTTCTTT. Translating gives CASSQDSLMNTEAFF.

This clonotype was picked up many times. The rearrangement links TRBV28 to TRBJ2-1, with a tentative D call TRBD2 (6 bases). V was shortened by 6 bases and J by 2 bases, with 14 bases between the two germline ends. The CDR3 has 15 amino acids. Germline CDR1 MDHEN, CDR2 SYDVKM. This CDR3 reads CASRGGPTAYNEQFF. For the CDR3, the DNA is TGTGCCAGCAGGGGGGGACCCACCGCCTACAATGAGCAGTTCTTC.

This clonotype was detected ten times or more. Written as DNA, the CDR3 is TGTGCCTGGAGTGTAAGCGGCACTGAAGCTTTCTTT. Translating it yields CAWSVSGTEAFF. The chain has TRBV30 and TRBJ1-1, with unresolved D. The CDR3 is made up of 12 amino acids. From germline, CDR1 is GTSNPN and CDR2 SVGIG (reference sequence). The V end lost 0 bases, the J end lost 4 bases, and 6 bases lay between the germline ends.

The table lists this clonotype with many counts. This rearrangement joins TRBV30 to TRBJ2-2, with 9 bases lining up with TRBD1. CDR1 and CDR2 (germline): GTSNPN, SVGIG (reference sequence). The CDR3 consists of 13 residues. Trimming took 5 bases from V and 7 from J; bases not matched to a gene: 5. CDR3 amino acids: CAWATGGFGELFF. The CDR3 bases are TGTGCCTGGGCCACAGGGGGCTTCGGGGAGCTGTTTTTT.

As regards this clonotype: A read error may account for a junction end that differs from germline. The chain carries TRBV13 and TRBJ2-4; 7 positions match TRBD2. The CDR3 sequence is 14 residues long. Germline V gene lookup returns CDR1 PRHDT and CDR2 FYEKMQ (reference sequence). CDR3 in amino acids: CAGSMGGSKNIQYF. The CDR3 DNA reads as TGTGCCGGCAGCATGGGAGGGTCCAAAAACATTCAGTACTTC.

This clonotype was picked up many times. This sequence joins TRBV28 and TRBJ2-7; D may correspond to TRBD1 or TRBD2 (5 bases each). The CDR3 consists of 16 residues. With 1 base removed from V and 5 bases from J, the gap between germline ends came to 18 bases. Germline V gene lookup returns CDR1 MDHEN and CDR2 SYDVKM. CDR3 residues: CASSLSLPGTSHEQYF. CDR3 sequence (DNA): TGTGCCAGCAGTTTATCACTTCCCGGGACCTCACACGAGCAGTACTTC.

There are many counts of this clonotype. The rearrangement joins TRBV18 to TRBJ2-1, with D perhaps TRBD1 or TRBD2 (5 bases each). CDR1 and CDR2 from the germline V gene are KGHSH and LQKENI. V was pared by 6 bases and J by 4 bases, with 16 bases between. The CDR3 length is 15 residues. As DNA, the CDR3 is TGTGCCAGCTCCCGGGACGCAGGCAGATACAATGAGCAGTTCTTC. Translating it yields CASSRDAGRYNEQFF.

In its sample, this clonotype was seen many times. CDR3 loop: CSALGDSSYEQYF. The CDR3 DNA sequence: TGCAGTGCTCTTGGGGACAGCTCCTACGAGCAGTACTTC. This chain joins TRBV20-1 and TRBJ2-7; 7 bases agree with TRBD1. This CDR3 contains 13 residues. After removal of 5 bases from V and 0 bases from J, the junction contained 4 bases not matched to a gene. CDR1 and CDR2 (germline): DFQATT, SNEGSKA (reference sequence).

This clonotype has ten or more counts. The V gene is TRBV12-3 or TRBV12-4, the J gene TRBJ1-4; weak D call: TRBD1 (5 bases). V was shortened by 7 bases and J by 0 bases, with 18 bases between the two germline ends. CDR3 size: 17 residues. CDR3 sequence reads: CASNDRGGHTTNEKLFF. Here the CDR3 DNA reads TGTGCCAGCAACGATCGTGGGGGTCATACAACTAATGAAAAACTGTTTTTT.

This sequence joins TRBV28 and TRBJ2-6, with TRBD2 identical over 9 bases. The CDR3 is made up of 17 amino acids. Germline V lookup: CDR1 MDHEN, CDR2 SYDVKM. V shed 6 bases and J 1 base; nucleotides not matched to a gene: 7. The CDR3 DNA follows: TGTGCCAGCAGGGGGCGGGAGGGGGCATCTGGGGCCAACGTCCTGACTTTC. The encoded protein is CASRGREGASGANVLTF.

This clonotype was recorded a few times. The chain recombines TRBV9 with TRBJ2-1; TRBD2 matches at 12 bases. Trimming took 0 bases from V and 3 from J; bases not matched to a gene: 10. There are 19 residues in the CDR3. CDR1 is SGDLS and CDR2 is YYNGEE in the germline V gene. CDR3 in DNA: TGTGCCAGCAGCGTAGAGGCTAGCGGGAGGGTGCCTAACTACAATGAGCAGTTCTTC. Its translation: CASSVEASGRVPNYNEQFF.

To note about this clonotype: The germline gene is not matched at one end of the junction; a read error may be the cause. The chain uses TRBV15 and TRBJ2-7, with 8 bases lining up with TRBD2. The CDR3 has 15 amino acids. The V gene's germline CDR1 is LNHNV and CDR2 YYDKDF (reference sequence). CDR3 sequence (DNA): TGTGCCACCAGCAGAGGGTCGGGAGGGTCCTACGAGCAGCACTTC. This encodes CATSRGSGGSYEQHF.

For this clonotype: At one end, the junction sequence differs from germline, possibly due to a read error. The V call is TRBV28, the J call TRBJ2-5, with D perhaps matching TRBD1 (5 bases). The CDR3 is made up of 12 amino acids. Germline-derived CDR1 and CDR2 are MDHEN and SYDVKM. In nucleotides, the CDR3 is TGTGCCAGCAGTTCATACTCATCAGGGTTTAACTTC. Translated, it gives CASSSYSSGFNF.

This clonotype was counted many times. The CDR3 region has the DNA TGTGCCAGCAGTTTAGACAGGGTAAAGCGCGAGCAGTACTTC. Its protein product is CASSLDRVKREQYF. J is TRBJ2-7 and V is TRBV12-3 or TRBV12-4; D possibly corresponds to TRBD1 (6 bases). The V gene lost 1 base and the J gene lost 6 bases, with 13 bases spanning the gap. The CDR3 extends over 14 amino acids.

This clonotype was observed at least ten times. The CDR3 sequence is CSASPLRGFYEQYF. CDR3 sequence (DNA): TGCAGTGCTAGTCCCCTTAGGGGGTTCTACGAGCAGTACTTC. The V gene is TRBV20-1, the J gene TRBJ2-7, with D perhaps matching TRBD1 (6 bases). Germline loops: CDR1 DFQATT, CDR2 SNEGSKA (reference sequence). V was pared by 3 bases and J by 3 bases, with 15 bases between. CDR3 length: 14 amino acids.

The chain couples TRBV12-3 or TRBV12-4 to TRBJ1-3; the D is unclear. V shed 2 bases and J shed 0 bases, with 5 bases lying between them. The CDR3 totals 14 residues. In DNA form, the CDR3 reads TGTGCCAGCAGTTTACCCCTCTCTGGAAACACCATATATTTT. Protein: CASSLPLSGNTIYF.

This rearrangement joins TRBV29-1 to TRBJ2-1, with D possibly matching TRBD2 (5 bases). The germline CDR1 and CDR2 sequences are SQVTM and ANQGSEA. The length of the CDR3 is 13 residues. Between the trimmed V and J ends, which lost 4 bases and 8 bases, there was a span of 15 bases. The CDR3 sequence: CSVADYLLDEQFF. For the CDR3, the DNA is TGCAGCGTTGCCGACTATCTCCTCGATGAGCAGTTCTTC.

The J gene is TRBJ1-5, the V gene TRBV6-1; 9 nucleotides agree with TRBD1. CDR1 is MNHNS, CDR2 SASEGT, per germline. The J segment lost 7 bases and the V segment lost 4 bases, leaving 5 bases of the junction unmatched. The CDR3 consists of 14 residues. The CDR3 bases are TGTGCCAGCAGTGGACAGGGGGTGTGGCAGCCCCAGCATTTT. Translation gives CASSGQGVWQPQHF.

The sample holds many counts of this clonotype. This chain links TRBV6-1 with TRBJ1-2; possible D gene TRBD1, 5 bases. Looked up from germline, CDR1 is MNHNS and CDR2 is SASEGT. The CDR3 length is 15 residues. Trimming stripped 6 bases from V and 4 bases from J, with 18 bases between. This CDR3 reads CASRMGPSTPYGYTF. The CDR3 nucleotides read TGTGCCAGCAGAATGGGGCCGAGTACCCCCTATGGCTACACCTTC.

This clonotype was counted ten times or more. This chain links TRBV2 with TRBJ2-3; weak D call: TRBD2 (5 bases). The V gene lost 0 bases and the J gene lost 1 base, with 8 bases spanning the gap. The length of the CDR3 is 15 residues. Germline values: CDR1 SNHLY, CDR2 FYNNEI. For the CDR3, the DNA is TGTGCCAGCAGTGAAGCGCGGGTTGGCACAGATACGCAGTATTTT. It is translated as CASSEARVGTDTQYF.

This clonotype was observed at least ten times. The CDR3 DNA reads as TGTGCCAGCAGCTTGGCAGACACAGATACGCAGTATTTT. It specifies CASSLADTDTQYF. The chain links TRBV5-6 to TRBJ2-3; D remains unclear. Trimming removed 0 bases at V and 2 bases at J, with 4 bases between. The germline gives CDR1 SGHDT, CDR2 YYEEEE. This CDR3 contains 13 residues.

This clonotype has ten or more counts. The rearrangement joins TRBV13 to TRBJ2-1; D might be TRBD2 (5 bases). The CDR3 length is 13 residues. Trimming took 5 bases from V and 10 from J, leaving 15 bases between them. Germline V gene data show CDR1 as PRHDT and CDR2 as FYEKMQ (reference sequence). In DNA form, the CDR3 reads TGTGCCAGCAGCCCCCGGGGTAGCCGGGAGCAGTTCTTC. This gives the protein CASSPRGSREQFF.

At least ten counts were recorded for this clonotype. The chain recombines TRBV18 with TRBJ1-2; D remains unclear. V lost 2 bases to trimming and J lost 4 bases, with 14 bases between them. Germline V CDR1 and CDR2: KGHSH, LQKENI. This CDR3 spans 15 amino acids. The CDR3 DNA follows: TGTGCCAGCTCACCATCTGACGGATGGACCTATGGCTACACCTTC. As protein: CASSPSDGWTYGYTF.

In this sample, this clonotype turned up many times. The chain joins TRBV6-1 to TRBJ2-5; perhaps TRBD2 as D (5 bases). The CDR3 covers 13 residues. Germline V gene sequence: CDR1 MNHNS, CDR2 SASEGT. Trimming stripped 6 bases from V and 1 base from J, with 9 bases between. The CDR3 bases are TGTGCCAGCAGAAAGGCGGGCCAAGAGACCCAGTACTTC. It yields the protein CASRKAGQETQYF.

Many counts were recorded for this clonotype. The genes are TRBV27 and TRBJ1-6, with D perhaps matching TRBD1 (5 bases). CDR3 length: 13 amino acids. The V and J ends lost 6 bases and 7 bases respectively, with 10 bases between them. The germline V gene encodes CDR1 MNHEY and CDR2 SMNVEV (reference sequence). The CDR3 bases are TGTGCCAGCAGGAGGGCAGGGAATTCACCCCTCCACTTT. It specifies CASRRAGNSPLHF.

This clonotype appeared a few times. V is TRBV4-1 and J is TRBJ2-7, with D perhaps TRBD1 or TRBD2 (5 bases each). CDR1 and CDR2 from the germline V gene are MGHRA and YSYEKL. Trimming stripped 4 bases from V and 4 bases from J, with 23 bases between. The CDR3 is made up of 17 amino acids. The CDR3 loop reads CASSRNWNRDGSYEQYF. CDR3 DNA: TGCGCCAGCAGCCGCAATTGGAACCGGGACGGCTCTTACGAGCAGTACTTC.

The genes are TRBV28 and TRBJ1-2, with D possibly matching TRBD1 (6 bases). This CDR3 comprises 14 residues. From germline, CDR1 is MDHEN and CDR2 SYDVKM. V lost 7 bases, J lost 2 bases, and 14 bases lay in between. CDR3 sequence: CASNPGGQNYGYTF. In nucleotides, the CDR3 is TGTGCCAGCAATCCCGGAGGACAGAACTATGGCTACACCTTC.